This TCR beta chain was captured in a study of identifying expanded T cells in peripheral blood. Germline CDR1 MDHEN, CDR2 SYDVKM. CDR3 length: 12 residues. V dropped 6 bases and J dropped 11 bases, with 14 bases sitting between them. Data came from immunoSEQ multiplex PCR; TCRdb stores just in-frame clones and leaves some out. Of more than 95,000 clones listed, 84% were seen once; the top ten hold around 3.3%. No infections or other immune events were documented during collection. The sequence derives from a person aged 18 to 69 in good health. The rearrangement uses TRBV28 and TRBJ2-1; a weak D match, TRBD2 (5 bases). The sample was blood. The CDR3, as DNA: TGTGCCAGCAGCCTCGAGGGTTTTAAGCAGTTCTTC. This translates into CASSLEGFKQFF.